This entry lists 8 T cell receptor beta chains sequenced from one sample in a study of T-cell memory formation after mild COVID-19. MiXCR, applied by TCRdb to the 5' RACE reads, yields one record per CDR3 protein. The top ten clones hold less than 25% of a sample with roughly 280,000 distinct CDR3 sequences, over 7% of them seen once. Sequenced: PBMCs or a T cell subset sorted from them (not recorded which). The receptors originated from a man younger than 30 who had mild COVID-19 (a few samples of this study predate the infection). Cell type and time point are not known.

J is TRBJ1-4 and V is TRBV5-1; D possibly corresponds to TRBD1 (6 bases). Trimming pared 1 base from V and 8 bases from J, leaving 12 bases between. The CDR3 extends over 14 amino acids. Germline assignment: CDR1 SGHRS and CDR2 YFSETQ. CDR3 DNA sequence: TGCGCCAGCAGCTTGCGGGGGGCTGAGGAAAAACTGTTTTTT. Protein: CASSLRGAEEKLFF.

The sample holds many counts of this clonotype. DNA of the CDR3: TGTGCCAGCAGTGACCGAAGCGGGGGGGCCGTTTGGGAGACCCAGTACTTC. Translated: CASSDRSGGAVWETQYF. V is TRBV6-5 and J is TRBJ2-5; 10 nucleotides align to TRBD2. CDR1 and CDR2 from the germline V gene are MNHEY and SVGAGI. V lost 5 bases, J lost 5 bases, and 14 bases stayed unmatched. The length of the CDR3 is 17 residues.

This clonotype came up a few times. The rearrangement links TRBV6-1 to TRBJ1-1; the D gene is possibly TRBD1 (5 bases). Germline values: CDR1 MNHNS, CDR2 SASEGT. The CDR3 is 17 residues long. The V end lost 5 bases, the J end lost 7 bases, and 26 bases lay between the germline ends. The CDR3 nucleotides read TGTGCCAGCAGTAAGACATCCGCAGGCGGGACGAGAGATGAAGCTTTCTTT. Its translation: CASSKTSAGGTRDEAFF.

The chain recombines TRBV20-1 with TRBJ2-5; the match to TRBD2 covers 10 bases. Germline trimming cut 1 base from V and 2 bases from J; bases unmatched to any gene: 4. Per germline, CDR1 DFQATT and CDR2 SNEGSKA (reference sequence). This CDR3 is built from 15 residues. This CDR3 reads CSARGTSGSQETQYF. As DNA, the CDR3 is TGCAGTGCTAGAGGGACTAGCGGTTCACAAGAGACCCAGTACTTC.

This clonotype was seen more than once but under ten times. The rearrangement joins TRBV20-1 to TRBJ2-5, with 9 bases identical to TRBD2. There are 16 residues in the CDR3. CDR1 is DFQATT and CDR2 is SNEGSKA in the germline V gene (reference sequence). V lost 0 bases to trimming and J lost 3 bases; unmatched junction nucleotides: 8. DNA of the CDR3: TGCAGTGCTAGAGATTTTGGACTAGCGATTAAAGAGACCCAGTACTTC. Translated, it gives CSARDFGLAIKETQYF.

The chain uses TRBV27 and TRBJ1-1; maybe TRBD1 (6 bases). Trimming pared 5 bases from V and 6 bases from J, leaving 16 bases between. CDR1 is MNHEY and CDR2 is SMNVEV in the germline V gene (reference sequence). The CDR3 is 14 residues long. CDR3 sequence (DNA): TGTGCCAGCAGTCCCCGGACAGAGATAGCTGAAGCTTTCTTT. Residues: CASSPRTEIAEAFF.

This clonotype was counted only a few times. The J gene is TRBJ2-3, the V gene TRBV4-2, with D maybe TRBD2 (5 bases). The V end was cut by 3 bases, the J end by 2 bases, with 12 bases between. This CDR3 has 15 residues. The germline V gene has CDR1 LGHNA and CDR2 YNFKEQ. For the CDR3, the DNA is TGTGCCAGCAGCCACGACCGCCGGGACACAGATACGCAGTATTTT. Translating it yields CASSHDRRDTDTQYF.

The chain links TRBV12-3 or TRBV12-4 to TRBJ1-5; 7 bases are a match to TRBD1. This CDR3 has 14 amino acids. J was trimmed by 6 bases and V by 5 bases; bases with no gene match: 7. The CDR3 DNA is TGTGCCAGCAGTCCCACAGGGGCCGGTCAGCCCCAGCATTTT. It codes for CASSPTGAGQPQHF.